The 28 T cell receptor beta chains below were found in one sample sequenced in a study of T cell responses to AZD1222 COVID-19 vaccine. Assay: immunoSEQ multiplex PCR; the TCRdb copy retains only in-frame clones and omits some. Here the sample spans some 90,000 clones, 70% to 90% being singletons. Here the sequenced sample was peripheral blood, taken on day 0 of AZD1222 vaccination. The receptors here all came from an adult in good health.

This clone was seen a handful of times. Other nucleotide sequences from this sample produce the same CDR3. The chain joins TRBV5-4 to TRBJ2-2, with D perhaps TRBD2 (6 bases). This CDR3 contains 15 residues. Germline CDR1 SGHNT, CDR2 YYREEE (reference sequence). V lost 0 bases, J lost 2 bases, and 8 bases lay in between. CDR3: CASSLDSGNTGELFF. For the CDR3, the DNA is TGTGCCAGCAGCTTGGATAGCGGCAACACCGGGGAGCTGTTTTTT.

The chain couples TRBV19 to TRBJ2-5, with 11 positions matching TRBD1. V was pared by 7 bases and J by 3 bases, with 7 bases of the junction left unmatched. Germline V gene lookup returns CDR1 LNHDA and CDR2 SQIVND (reference sequence). The CDR3 length is 15 residues. The CDR3 DNA reads as TGTGCCAGTACCGATGGACAGGGGGCCAAAGAGACCCAGTACTTC. This gives the protein CASTDGQGAKETQYF.

The chain uses TRBV11-3 and TRBJ2-2, with 7 bases lining up with TRBD1. The CDR3 spans 15 residues. Unmatched junction bases numbered 5, after V lost 5 bases and J lost 2 bases. In germline, CDR1 is SGHNT, CDR2 YENEEA. DNA for the CDR3: TGTGCCAGCAGCCCGACAGGGTCAAACACCGGGGAGCTGTTTTTT. This codes for CASSPTGSNTGELFF.

This sequence joins TRBV6-6 and TRBJ1-4; possible D gene TRBD1, 5 bases. Germline V lookup: CDR1 MNHNY, CDR2 SVGAGI (reference sequence). The germline V and J ends were trimmed by 8 bases and 2 bases, with 15 bases remaining between them. The CDR3 length is 15 residues. CDR3 sequence: CASSEPGYTNEKLFF. The CDR3 nucleotides are TGTGCCAGCTCTGAACCAGGGTACACTAATGAAAAACTGTTTTTT.

V and J are TRBV6-5 and TRBJ1-1; D is unclear. The V end was cut by 6 bases, the J end by 10 bases, with 18 bases between. CDR1 is MNHEY and CDR2 is SVGAGI in the germline V gene. The CDR3 is 13 residues long. The CDR3 DNA sequence: TGTGCCAGCAGCACAACTCGACCAGCTGGAGCTTTCTTT. This gives the protein CASSTTRPAGAFF.

The chain carries TRBV7-2 and TRBJ1-6; 7 positions match TRBD1. With 3 bases clipped from V and 9 bases from J, the junction kept 8 bases outside the gene matches. Germline lookup yields CDR1 SGHTA and CDR2 FQGNSA. The CDR3 totals 15 residues. The CDR3, as DNA: TGTGCCAGCAGCTTGCAGACAGGGCCGGGTTCACCCCTCCACTTT. Protein product: CASSLQTGPGSPLHF.

The chain employs TRBV10-3 and TRBJ2-7; no definite D call. The CDR3 loop spans 13 amino acids. Germline lookup yields CDR1 ENHRY and CDR2 SYGVKD. The germline V and J ends were trimmed by 4 bases and 0 bases, with 7 bases remaining between them. The chain's CDR3 is CAISGLSSYEQYF. The CDR3 DNA follows: TGTGCCATCAGTGGCCTTAGCTCCTACGAGCAGTACTTC.

This sequence joins TRBV6-5 and TRBJ2-7; D is unresolved. Germline CDR1 is MNHEY and CDR2 is SVGAGI. Between the trimmed V and J ends, which lost 6 bases and 6 bases, there was a span of 12 bases. The CDR3 runs 12 residues. The CDR3 sequence: CASRSLDGEQYF. The CDR3 bases are TGTGCCAGCAGATCCCTAGATGGCGAGCAGTACTTC.

V is TRBV21-1 and J is TRBJ1-1. TRBV21-1 constitutes a pseudogene. CDR3 size: 15 residues. CDR3 amino acids: CASTTRAGENTEAFF. The CDR3 nucleotides read TGTGCCAGCACTACTAGGGCAGGTGAGAACACTGAAGCTTTCTTT.

This sequence joins TRBV13 and TRBJ2-7; 8 bases match TRBD1. In germline, CDR1 is PRHDT, CDR2 FYEKMQ (reference sequence). Trimming took 4 bases from V and 6 from J; bases not matched to a gene: 11. The CDR3 has 15 residues. CDR3: CASSSGTGTGAEQYF. CDR3 DNA sequence: TGTGCCAGCAGCTCCGGGACAGGTACCGGGGCCGAGCAGTACTTC.

This clone was observed a single time. In DNA, the CDR3 is TGCGCCAGCAGTAGGACAGGGAGCTTCTATGGCTACACCTTC. It codes for CASSRTGSFYGYTF. The chain links TRBV10-2 to TRBJ1-2, with 8 bases that match TRBD1. Unmatched junction bases numbered 6, after V lost 5 bases and J lost 4 bases. Germline V CDR1 and CDR2: WSHSY, SAAADI. The CDR3 is 14 residues long.

This chain joins TRBV19 and TRBJ2-1; D is tentatively TRBD1 or TRBD2 (7 bases each). The germline CDR1 and CDR2 sequences are LNHDA and SQIVND (reference sequence). CDR3 length: 13 residues. V dropped 6 bases and J dropped 9 bases, with 15 bases sitting between them. CDR3 in DNA: TGTGCCAGTAGAGATTCAGGGGGGGCTGAGCAGTTCTTC. Protein sequence: CASRDSGGAEQFF.

V and J are TRBV7-9 and TRBJ2-3, with 10 positions matching TRBD2. CDR1 and CDR2 from the germline V gene are SEHNR and FQNEAQ (reference sequence). This CDR3 contains 18 residues. Germline trimming cut 5 bases from V and 4 bases from J; bases unmatched to any gene: 15. The CDR3 loop is CASSPWASGSGRADTQYF. Here the CDR3 DNA reads TGTGCCAGCAGCCCCTGGGCTAGCGGGAGTGGGAGGGCAGATACGCAGTATTTT.

This clone was picked up a small number of times. The V call is TRBV19, the J call TRBJ1-1; D not resolved. V dropped 3 bases and J dropped 0 bases, with 5 bases sitting between them. Germline V gives CDR1 LNHDA, CDR2 SQIVND (reference sequence). CDR3 size: 13 residues. The CDR3, as DNA: TGTGCCAGTAGTATTGCAGTGAACACTGAAGCTTTCTTT. It yields the protein CASSIAVNTEAFF.

The V and J genes are TRBV2 and TRBJ1-6; D uncertain. V dropped 8 bases and J dropped 7 bases, with 9 bases sitting between them. From germline, CDR1 is SNHLY and CDR2 FYNNEI. The CDR3 consists of 12 residues. CDR3 sequence reads: CASENGNSPLHF. CDR3 coding DNA: TGTGCCAGCGAGAACGGCAATTCACCCCTCCACTTT.

The V gene is TRBV7-6, the J gene TRBJ1-1, with D hard to call. V lost 5 bases and J lost 8, with 12 bases in between. This CDR3 has 12 amino acids. Germline CDR1 reads SGHVS; CDR2 reads FNYEAQ. As DNA, the CDR3 is TGTGCCAGCAGCCATAGGACTCACGAAGCTTTCTTT. This codes for CASSHRTHEAFF.

This clone was seen many times. The rearrangement joins TRBV7-9 to TRBJ1-1, with a possible D match to TRBD1 (6 bases). V shed 4 bases and J shed 5 bases, with 20 bases lying between them. This CDR3 has 16 residues. CDR1 and CDR2 (germline): SEHNR, FQNEAQ (reference sequence). This CDR3 is CASSSPHNRADTEAFF. In nucleotides, the CDR3 is TGTGCCAGCAGCTCCCCACACAACAGGGCGGATACTGAAGCTTTCTTT.

The chain employs TRBV24-1 and TRBJ1-1, with TRBD1 as a possible D gene (6 bases). V gave up 2 bases and J gave up 4 bases, with 10 bases separating them. Germline-derived CDR1 and CDR2 are KGHDR and SFDVKD. This CDR3 contains 14 residues. The CDR3: CATSDSGHPTEAFF. The CDR3 DNA sequence: TGTGCCACCAGTGATTCGGGACACCCCACTGAAGCTTTCTTT.

The gene calls are TRBV5-1 and TRBJ1-5, with no clear D. Germline V lookup: CDR1 SGHRS, CDR2 YFSETQ. Trimming took off 0 bases at V and 4 bases at J, with 14 bases between the two ends. The CDR3 is 16 amino acids. CDR3 amino acids: CASSLGVLGGNQPQHF. CDR3 in DNA: TGCGCCAGCAGCTTGGGCGTGTTGGGAGGAAATCAGCCCCAGCATTTT.

V and J are TRBV19 and TRBJ2-2; D ambiguous. The CDR3 is made up of 12 amino acids. V was cut by 7 bases and J by 6 bases, with 9 bases left in between. Germline V gene data show CDR1 as LNHDA and CDR2 as SQIVND (reference sequence). The CDR3 sequence is CASKKEAGELFF. The CDR3 nucleotides are TGTGCCAGTAAAAAAGAAGCCGGGGAGCTGTTTTTT.

CDR3 loop: CASSIVGGGPGEGNEQFF. CDR3 sequence (DNA): TGTGCCAGTAGTATAGTGGGGGGCGGCCCAGGAGAGGGTAATGAGCAGTTCTTC. The chain carries TRBV19 and TRBJ2-1; TRBD1 or TRBD2 may be the D gene (6 bases each). This CDR3 is built from 18 residues. The ends were cut back, 1 base at V and 7 bases at J, with 23 bases in the middle. Looked up from germline, CDR1 is LNHDA and CDR2 is SQIVND (reference sequence). Drawing the rest from reference TRBV19 and TRBJ2-1, the complete variable domain is DGGITQSPKYLFRKEGQNVTLSCEQNLNHDAMYWYRQDPGQGLRLIYYSQIVNDFQKGDIAEGYSVSREKKESFPLTVTSAQKNPTAFYLCASSIVGGGPGEGNEQFFGPGTRLTVL.

CDR3 in amino acids: CASSQVGGRYGYTF. For the CDR3, the DNA is TGTGCCAGCAGCCAAGTAGGGGGCCGGTATGGCTACACCTTC. The chain joins TRBV3-1 (or the pseudogene TRBV3-2) to TRBJ1-2; 7 nucleotides align to TRBD1. Per germline, CDR1 LGHDT and CDR2 YNNKEL (reference sequence). The CDR3 length is 14 residues. With 1 base clipped from V and 5 bases from J, the junction kept 4 bases outside the gene matches.

The chain has TRBV6-1 and TRBJ1-1; the match to TRBD1 covers 7 bases. J gave up 4 bases and V 2 bases, and 10 bases lay outside the gene matches. CDR3 length: 16 amino acids. Germline lookup yields CDR1 MNHNS and CDR2 SASEGT. CDR3 residues: CASSEWQGVISTEAFF. The CDR3 bases are TGTGCCAGCAGTGAATGGCAGGGGGTCATTTCCACTGAAGCTTTCTTT.

J is TRBJ1-2 and V is TRBV18; 9 bases are a match to TRBD1. The V gene end was trimmed by 2 bases and the J gene end by 10 bases; junction bases not matched to a gene: 5. The CDR3 has 13 amino acids. Germline V gene lookup returns CDR1 KGHSH and CDR2 LQKENI. The CDR3 DNA is TGTGCCAGCTCACCAAGGGGACAGGGTGACTACACCTTC. Protein: CASSPRGQGDYTF. The full variable domain, in which reference TRBV18 and TRBJ1-2 provide the parts outside the CDR3, is NAGVMQNPRHLVRRRGQEARLRCSPMKGHSHVYWYRQLPEEGLKFMVYLQKENIIDESGMPKERFSAEFPKEGPSILRIQQVVRGDSAAYFCASSPRGQGDYTFGSGTRLTVV.

The V call is TRBV10-3, the J call TRBJ2-3, with D perhaps TRBD1 or TRBD2 (5 bases each). Deletions cut 8 bases from V and 3 bases from J, with 12 bases between. Germline CDR1 ENHRY, CDR2 SYGVKD. The length of the CDR3 is 13 residues. The DNA for the CDR3 is TGTGCCATCCAGGGAGCGAGTACAGATACGCAGTATTTT. It specifies CAIQGASTDTQYF.

This chain joins TRBV9 and TRBJ2-1; D is ambiguous. V dropped 1 base and J dropped 0 bases, with 8 bases sitting between them. CDR1 and CDR2 from the germline V gene are SGDLS and YYNGEE. This CDR3 has 15 amino acids. CDR3 loop: CASSVMESSYNEQFF. CDR3 nucleotides: TGTGCCAGCAGCGTAATGGAAAGCTCCTACAATGAGCAGTTCTTC.

The rearrangement joins TRBV6-5 to TRBJ1-6; the D is unclear. V was clipped by 7 bases and J by 6 bases, with 16 bases between them. CDR1 and CDR2 (germline): MNHEY, SVGAGI. This CDR3 comprises 15 residues. DNA for the CDR3: TGTGCCAGCACCCGGCAAGGAGGCGGTAATTCACCCCTCCACTTT. Its protein product is CASTRQGGGNSPLHF.

The rearrangement joins TRBV5-1 to TRBJ2-2; the match to TRBD1 covers 9 bases. Per germline, CDR1 SGHRS and CDR2 YFSETQ. Trimming took 2 bases from V and 3 from J; bases not matched to a gene: 8. The CDR3 contains 17 residues. The CDR3, as DNA: TGCGCCAGCAGCTTCCCCTCCGGGACAGGGCACACCGGGGAGCTGTTTTTT. Translation: CASSFPSGTGHTGELFF.